Listed below are T cell receptor beta chains from one sample, sequenced in a study of CD8+CD57+ T cells in acquired aplastic anemia. MiXCR was run by TCRdb on the reads, yielding one entry per CDR3 protein. The table has about half a million distinct CDR3 sequences, approximately 33% seen once. The source material was sorted CD4+, CD8+, or CD8+CD57+ T cells (not recorded which) from PBMCs. The receptors shown here come from a human donor with aplastic anemia. The CDR3 runs from the conserved cysteine through the conserved F or W. The D gene is left open where the match is weak. Size is stated for part of the rows, as once, few or many counts, or as a class when the clone is expanded.

>.|.|TRBJ2-1|TRBV5-1
TGCGCCAGCAGCTTGTCTGCGGGGGCCTCGGTTGAGCAGTTCTTC
CASSLSAGASVEQFF
>few|.|TRBJ2-7|TRBV12-5
TGTGCTAGTACCAGCACTATTGGGGCCGGCTACGAGCAGTACTTC
CASTSTIGAGYEQYF
>many|.|TRBJ2-3|TRBV7-6
TGTGCCAGCAGCTTAGTGGAACTTTACACAGATACGCAGTATTTT
CASSLVELYTDTQYF
>few|TRBD2|TRBJ2-4|TRBV11-2
TGTGCCAGCAGCCGAAAGGGGAGGGGACCGGAGGACAAAAACATTCAGTACTTC
CASSRKGRGPEDKNIQYF
>.|.|TRBJ2-7|TRBV7-8
TGTGCCAGCACCCCAGTAGGCGGGGAAGTGTCCTACGAGCAGTACTTC
CASTPVGGEVSYEQYF
>many|.|TRBJ2-5|TRBV2
TGTGCCAGCAGTGTTAGTCAGGGTGGGGCGCTTTACGGGACCCAGTACTTC
CASSVSQGGALYGTQYF
>.|.|TRBJ2-5|TRBV11-3
TGTGCCAGCAGCTTAGGGGTGTCGTACCAAGAGACTCAGTACTTC
CASSLGVSYQETQYF
>many|.|TRBJ2-3|TRBV19
TGTGCCAGTAGTATACCGTCCGGCACAGATACGCAGTATTTT
CASSIPSGTDTQYF
>.|TRBD1|TRBJ2-7|TRBV12-5
TGTGCTAGTGGGGACCGGGACAGGGGACACGAGCAGTACTTC
CASGDRDRGHEQYF
>.|TRBD2|TRBJ2-1|TRBV6-1
TGTGCCAGCAGTACCGGGACTAGGCCTAATGAGCAGTTCTTC
CASSTGTRPNEQFF
>.|.|TRBJ2-5|TRBV29-1
TGCAGCGCTCCGGGACGAGATAGGGAGACCCAGTACTTC
CSAPGRDRETQYF
>few|.|TRBJ2-7|TRBV25-1
TGTGCCAGCAGCGACCCGGCAAGGACCCCTCCAGCCCAGTACTTC
CASSDPARTPPAQYF
>.|TRBD1|TRBJ2-1|TRBV6-5
TGTGCCAGCAGTTACCCGAAAGGGACAGGGTATGAGCAGTTCTTC
CASSYPKGTGYEQFF
>.|.|TRBJ1-1|TRBV4-1
TGCGCCAGCAGCCAAGAGGGGTCGAGGAACACTGAAGCTTTCTTT
CASSQEGSRNTEAFF
>.|.|TRBJ1-5|TRBV25-1
TGTGCCAGCAGTGAATATGTGGGCGTGGACAATCAGCCCCAGCATTTT
CASSEYVGVDNQPQHF
>many|.|TRBJ1-2|TRBV7-9
TGTGCCAGCAGCTTAGTTGTGGGGGTCGGCTATGGCTACACCTTC
CASSLVVGVGYGYTF
>.|.|TRBJ2-2|TRBV5-1
TGCGCCAGCAGCTTCCAGTACACCGGGGAGCTGTTTTTT
CASSFQYTGELFF
>many|.|TRBJ1-1|TRBV24-1
TGTGCCACCAGTGAGTACACGGGTTCTGAAGCTTTCTTT
CATSEYTGSEAFF
>few|.|TRBJ1-1|TRBV2
TGTGCCAGCAGTGGGGACTCCAACACTGAAGCTTTCTTT
CASSGDSNTEAFF
>.|.|TRBJ1-3|TRBV3-1
TGTGCCGGCAGCCGCACTACAGGGAGTGGAAACACCATATATTTT
CAGSRTTGSGNTIYF
>few|TRBD2|TRBJ2-5|TRBV20-1
TGCAGTGCTAGTACTAGCGGGGAAGGGACCCAGTACTTC
CSASTSGEGTQYF
>.|TRBD1|TRBJ1-5|TRBV15
TGCGCCACCAGCAGGGGGCAGGCATATCAGCCCCAGCATTTT
CATSRGQAYQPQHF
>many|.|TRBJ1-6|TRBV20-1
TGCAGTGCTAGAGACATCCAGCAGGGACTACCCCTCCACTTT
CSARDIQQGLPLHF
>many|.|TRBJ2-7|TRBV10-3
TGTGCCATACTCCCAGGGTCTGGTTCCGAGCAGTACTTC
CAILPGSGSEQYF
>many|.|TRBJ2-7|TRBV20-1
TGCAGTGCTAGGCCGGGACACGCCTACGAGCAGTACTTC
CSARPGHAYEQYF
>many|.|TRBJ2-7|TRBV9
TGTGCCAGCAGCTCACCCCATTCCGGTTGGACGGGCGAGCAGTACTTC
CASSSPHSGWTGEQYF
>few|.|TRBJ2-7|TRBV5-6
TGTGCCAGCAGCTTGGCCCGGCTAGGTGGTCGAGAGCAGTACTTC
CASSLARLGGREQYF
>many|TRBD1|TRBJ1-6|TRBV9
TGTGCCAGCAGCCCGGGACAGCTATATTCACCCCTCCACTTT
CASSPGQLYSPLHF
>.|TRBD2|TRBJ2-1|TRBV11-2
TGTGCCAGCAGCTTACGACTAGCGGGGGGCAACAATGAGCAGTTCTTC
CASSLRLAGGNNEQFF
>few|.|TRBJ1-2|TRBV27
TGTGCCAGCAGTTCCCGGGACCCAGGGGCCTATGGCTACACCTTC
CASSSRDPGAYGYTF
>.|.|TRBJ2-2|TRBV11-1
TGTGCCAGCAGCCTGTCCTTAACCGACAGGTCCGGCGGGGAGCTGCTTTTT
CASSLSLTDRSGGELLF
>many|TRBD1|TRBJ1-5|TRBV2
TGTGCCAGCAGTGACGGGACAGGGGATCAGCCCCAGCATTTT
CASSDGTGDQPQHF
>many|.|TRBJ2-7|TRBV19
TGTGCCAGTAGCGGGACCGGGTCTGTCGCCTCCGAGCAGTACTTC
CASSGTGSVASEQYF
>many|.|TRBJ2-1|TRBV29-1
TGCAGCGTTGTCGGTACGGGTTACAATGAGCAGTTCTTC
CSVVGTGYNEQFF
>many|TRBD1|TRBJ1-6|TRBV19
TGTGCCAGTAGCACCCGGACAGGCGCTGCCGCTTCACCCCTCCACTTT
CASSTRTGAAASPLHF
>few|.|TRBJ1-2|TRBV3-1
TGTGCCAGCAGCCAACTAGGGAGGCATGGCTACACCTTC
CASSQLGRHGYTF
>.|TRBD1|TRBJ1-1|TRBV2
TGTGCCGTAAAAAGACACAGGGGGATCGGGAACACTGAAGCTTTCTTT
CAVKRHRGIGNTEAFF
>few|.|TRBJ2-7|TRBV15
TGTGCCACCAGCAGAGATCGTCAGGGAACCTACGAGCAGTACTTC
CATSRDRQGTYEQYF
>.|TRBD2|TRBJ2-1|TRBV10-3
TGTGCCATCAGAGACAGCGGGGGCCGGTACAATGAGCAGTTCTTC
CAIRDSGGRYNEQFF
>.|.|TRBJ1-5|TRBV6-1
TGTGCCAGCAGTGACGGCGGGGTGTTTCAGCCCCAGCATTTT
CASSDGGVFQPQHF
>.|.|TRBJ2-5|TRBV7-8
TGTGCCAGCAGCCCCAAGCCGGGGACAACGGAGACCCAGTACTTC
CASSPKPGTTETQYF
>.|.|TRBJ2-7|TRBV20-1
TGCAGTGCTGAAGTACGGGGGCACCCCTACGAGCAGTACTTC
CSAEVRGHPYEQYF
>.|.|TRBJ1-3|TRBV2
TGTGCCAGCATTCCCGAAACAGGGCGCTCTGGAGACACCATATATTTT
CASIPETGRSGDTIYF
>.|.|TRBJ2-3|TRBV9
TGTGCCAGCAGCAGGCAGGCTAGCACAGATACGCAGTATTTT
CASSRQASTDTQYF
>once|.|TRBJ2-1|TRBV19
TGTGCCTGGGGACATGCGAGCTCCTACAATGAGCAGTTCTTC
CAWGHASSYNEQFF
>.|TRBD2|TRBJ2-3|TRBV4-1
TGCGCCAGCAGATTAGCGGGAGGCCGGGCAGATACGCAGTATTTT
CASRLAGGRADTQYF
>.|.|TRBJ2-1|TRBV7-9
TGTGCCAGCAGCTCCGGGGAGGAGCAGTTCTTC
CASSSGEEQFF
>many|.|TRBJ2-7|TRBV2
TGTGCCAGCAGTGAGCTAGAGCCCCTACTCTACGAGCAGTACTTC
CASSELEPLLYEQYF